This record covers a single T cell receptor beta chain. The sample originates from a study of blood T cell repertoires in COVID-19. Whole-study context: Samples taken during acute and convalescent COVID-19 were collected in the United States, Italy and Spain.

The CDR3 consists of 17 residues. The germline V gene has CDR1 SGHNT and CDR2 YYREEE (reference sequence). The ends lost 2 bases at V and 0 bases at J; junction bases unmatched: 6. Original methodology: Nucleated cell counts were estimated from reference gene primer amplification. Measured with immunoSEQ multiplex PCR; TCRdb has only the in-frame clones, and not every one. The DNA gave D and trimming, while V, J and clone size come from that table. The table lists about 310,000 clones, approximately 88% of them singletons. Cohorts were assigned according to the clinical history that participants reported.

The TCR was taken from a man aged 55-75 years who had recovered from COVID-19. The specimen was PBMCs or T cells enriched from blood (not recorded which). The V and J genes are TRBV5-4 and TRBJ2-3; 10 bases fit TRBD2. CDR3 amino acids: CASSFDGLAVSTDTQYF. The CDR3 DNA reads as TGTGCCAGCAGCTTTGACGGACTAGCGGTTAGCACAGATACGCAGTATTTT.